This TCR beta chain was obtained from a study of cytomegalovirus exposure and HLA in healthy donors. The ends were cut back, 2 bases at V and 1 base at J, with 15 bases in the middle. Germline V gives CDR1 SGHRS, CDR2 YFSETQ. The CDR3 covers 16 residues. With 60 Vbeta and 13 Jbeta primers, the PCR was carried out. Profiling relied on immunoSEQ multiplex PCR, and the TCRdb table lists in-frame clones only, not all of them. The data contain about 120,000 clones, about 70% of them singletons. The origin of this receptor is a human donor in good health. Sequences were obtained from PBMCs. The V and J genes are TRBV5-1 and TRBJ2-5; maybe TRBD2 (5 bases). The CDR3 DNA sequence: TGCGCCAGCAGCTTCTCCTCCGGGGTCCTCCAAGAGACCCAGTACTTC. It codes for CASSFSSGVLQETQYF.